This TCR beta chain stems from a study of CD8 T cells in ankylosing spondylitis. Broader study findings: Clones tied to disease were said to be significantly enriched in matched ankylosing spondylitis synovial fluid. A subset of motif variants has previously been described in the synovial fluid and blood of reactive arthritis. A TCR beta motif of under ten highly homologous variants appeared characteristic of ankylosing spondylitis blood. Within peripheral blood, clones linked to disease were CD8+ and relatively rare.

The V gene end was trimmed by 1 base and the J gene end by 5 bases; junction bases not matched to a gene: 6. CDR1 and CDR2 from the germline V gene are SGHAT and FQNNGV. The CDR3 runs 16 residues. Points on this clonotype: Antigen unknown.

Quantitative 5'-RACE with molecular barcodes produced the TCR beta libraries. TCRdb reanalysed the 5' RACE reads using MiXCR and keeps one entry per CDR3 protein. Among about 540,000 distinct CDR3 sequences listed, more than 9.5% were seen once. The source is a male donor with ankylosing spondylitis. The sequencing input was blood, either unsorted or a sorted T cell fraction (not recorded which). V is TRBV11-2 and J is TRBJ2-1; 9 positions agree with TRBD2. CDR3 loop: CASSLGRLAGNNEQFF. The CDR3 DNA is TGTGCCAGCAGCTTAGGTCGGCTAGCGGGAAACAATGAGCAGTTCTTC.